This T cell receptor (beta chain) appears in the sequencing data of a study of shared clonotypes between healthy human individuals (dated by TCRdb to 2020 to 2022). Concerning the study at large: The cohort comprised a couple of women and a few men aged 18 to 49 years. To increase sequencing depth and limit assay-specific biases, TCR repertoire library preparation and sequencing were carried out by different laboratories using diverse techniques. Each donor's leukapheresis produced roughly between roughly 0.9 and 9 billion PBMCs. The study deeply sequenced blood TCR repertoires of several healthy adults to estimate repertoire size and the extent of clonotype sharing between individuals. For each donor, three plates each were used for CD4 naive and CD4 memory, two plates were used for CD8 naive, and one plate was used for CD8 memory.

General conclusions and limits of the study: Because the study included only a small number of donors, the genetic and exposure-history diversity represented was limited. Incomplete sequencing was indicated by rarefaction of sorted-subset datasets, despite the large sequencing depth. Only blood was sampled, and tissue TCR repertoires likely differ from those in blood. Pairwise subsampling indicated that sequencing depth was expected to affect the degree of clonotype sharing among donors. Naive subsets generally had larger estimated clonotype richness than memory subsets. Sharing across a few donors was observed for approximately 5% of naive CD4, over 3% of naive CD8, 2.3% of memory CD4, and roughly 0.4% of memory CD8 clonotypes. Clonotypes shared by all four sorted-subset donors showed higher generation probabilities than non-shared clonotypes.

Using the deep immunoSEQ assay, multiplex PCR amplified TCR CDR3 regions from genomic DNA. Extracted genomic DNA from each cell subset was spread evenly across all wells of several immunoSEQ 96-well plates, with each plate serving as a replicate. For sorted subsets, each replicate PCR was loaded with roughly 200 ng genomic DNA, equivalent to some 31,000 T cell genomes. Purified libraries were measured with a Qubit 3.0 fluorometer, size-checked on a Bioanalyzer 2100, and measured again with the KAPA Library Quantification kit. Each immunoSEQ 96-well plate was sequenced on its own single-read 150-cycle Illumina NextSeq 550 flow cell. Turning to the authors' computational methods: Because the immunoSEQ output included only junctional sequences and no quality scores, the filtering could not be the same as the filtering used for full-length reads. To assign V/J genes and CDR3, sequences were annotated using PyIR, a Python wrapper for IgBLAST v1.9, with IMGT germline references. Any read was removed if the V/J assignment was weak (E-value above 1e-6), the CDR3 was missing, or the read contained stop codons, out-of-frame junctions, or ambiguous translated residues. V3J clonotypes were defined as sequences sharing an identical inferred V gene, J gene, and CDR3 amino acid sequence. Percentage overlap between repertoires was calculated by dividing the number of shared unique clonotypes by the size of the smaller repertoire. RTK rarefaction, the Chao1 estimator, and Recon v2.1 estimates of unobserved clonotypes were used to assess repertoire richness. OLGA was used to compute generation probabilities for all TCRbeta clonotypes that the gDNA method yielded from a handful of donors. In TCRdb, the immuneACCESS table is reduced to in-frame sequences with V and J assigned. These tables do not hold every clone; where another copy was compared, an unresolved V gene accounts for under half, and the others remain unexplained. D and trimming come from the DNA, and the V and J calls and clone size come from that table. The sample table holds 500,000 to 550,000 clones, of which around 96% were seen once. The ten largest clones add up to nearly 0.065% of the sample.

From the germline V gene, CDR1 is MDHEN and CDR2 is SYDVKM. Deletion took 2 bases off V and 6 bases off J, with a span of 13 bases between the germline ends. The CDR3 runs 14 residues from the cysteine to the phenylalanine. The read is trimmed to its CDR3 DNA, 42 bases read in frame from base 1. The donors were healthy, HIV-negative adults who had no recently reported acute infections or vaccinations. All donors were Caucasian adults living in Nashville, Tennessee, USA. CD4+ T cells were enriched through magnetic negative selection, after which naive cells were positively selected on CD45RA and the remaining negative fraction served as the memory subset. Blood was obtained by leukapheresis, after which PBMCs were separated by Ficoll-Histopaque density gradient centrifugation and cryopreserved in liquid nitrogen vapor phase. Purity and quantity of every magnetically sorted T cell population were checked by analytical flow cytometry. Genomic DNA was isolated from each sorted fraction and quantified by UV absorbance on a Nanodrop 2000c.

Points on this clone: What this receptor recognizes is not known. It has no much larger one-base neighbor in the sample; base qualities were not kept.

The TCR was taken from a woman in her 30s in good health. Input material: naive CD4+ T cells sorted from blood. What the cell subset or site label conveys for this sample: CD45RA+ positively selected. The chain employs TRBV28 and TRBJ1-1; the D gene is not confidently resolved. The CDR3 reads as follows: CASSLQEVLAEAFF. The nucleotide sequence reads as follows: TGTGCCAGCAGTTTACAGGAAGTCCTCGCTGAAGCTTTCTTT.